This TCR beta chain was sequenced for a study of T-cell memory formation after mild COVID-19. Study conclusions and caveats: In second-wave clones peaking day 37, SARS-CoV-2 specificity remained unconfirmed. Of the contracting clones, CD4+ ones lay mainly in CM and EM, and CD8+ ones in EMRA.

One entry per CDR3 protein results from TCRdb running MiXCR on the 5' RACE reads. The sample yields about 400,000 distinct CDR3 sequences, around a quarter seen once. The CDR3 has 17 amino acids. Germline V gives CDR1 DFQATT, CDR2 SNEGSKA (reference sequence). With 0 bases removed from V and 0 bases from J, the gap between germline ends came to 16 bases. In this sample, this clonotype turned up a few times. The antigen remains undetermined. The sequenced material came from PBMCs or a T cell subset sorted from them (not recorded which). This clonotype originated in an adult woman who had mild COVID-19 (a few samples of this study predate the infection). Cell type and time point are not known. The genes are TRBV20-1 and TRBJ2-3; D is perhaps TRBD1 or TRBD2 (5 bases each). CDR3 bases: TGCAGTGCTAGAGATTGGGGTAGGGACCGAAGCACAGATACGCAGTATTTT. Translated, it gives CSARDWGRDRSTDTQYF.